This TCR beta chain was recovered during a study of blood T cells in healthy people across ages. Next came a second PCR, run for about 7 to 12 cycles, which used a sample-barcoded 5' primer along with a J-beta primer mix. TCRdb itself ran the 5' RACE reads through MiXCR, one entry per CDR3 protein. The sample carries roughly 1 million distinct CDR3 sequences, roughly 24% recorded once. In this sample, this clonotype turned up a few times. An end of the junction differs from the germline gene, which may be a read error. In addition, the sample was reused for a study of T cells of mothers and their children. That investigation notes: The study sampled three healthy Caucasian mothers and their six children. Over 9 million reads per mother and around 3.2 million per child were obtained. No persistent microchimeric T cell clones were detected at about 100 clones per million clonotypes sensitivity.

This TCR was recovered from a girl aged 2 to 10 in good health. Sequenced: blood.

Written as DNA, the CDR3 is TGCGCCAGCAACCAAGCGGAGAATCAGCCCCAGCATTTT. Its protein product is CASNQAENQPQHF. The chain combines TRBV4-1 with TRBJ1-5; D is ambiguous. CDR1 is MGHRA and CDR2 is YSYEKL in the germline V gene. The CDR3 consists of 13 residues.